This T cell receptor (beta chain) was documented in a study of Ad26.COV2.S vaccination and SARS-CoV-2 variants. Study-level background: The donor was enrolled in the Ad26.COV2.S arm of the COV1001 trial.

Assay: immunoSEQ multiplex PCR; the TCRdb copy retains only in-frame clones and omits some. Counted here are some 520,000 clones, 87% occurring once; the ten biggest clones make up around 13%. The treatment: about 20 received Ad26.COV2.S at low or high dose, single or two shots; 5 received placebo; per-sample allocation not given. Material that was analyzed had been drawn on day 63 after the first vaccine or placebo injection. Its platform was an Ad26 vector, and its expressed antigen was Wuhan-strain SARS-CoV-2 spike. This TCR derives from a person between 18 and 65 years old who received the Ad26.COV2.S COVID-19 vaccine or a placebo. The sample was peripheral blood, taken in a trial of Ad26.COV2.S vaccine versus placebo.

This chain's CDR3 is CASSLFTFNTGELFF. CDR3 coding DNA: TGTGCCAGCAGTTTATTTACCTTTAACACCGGGGAGCTGTTTTTT. J is TRBJ2-2 and V is TRBV28; no firm D call. From germline, CDR1 is MDHEN and CDR2 SYDVKM. The CDR3 sequence is 15 residues long. The V and J ends lost 1 base and 2 bases respectively, with 8 bases between them.